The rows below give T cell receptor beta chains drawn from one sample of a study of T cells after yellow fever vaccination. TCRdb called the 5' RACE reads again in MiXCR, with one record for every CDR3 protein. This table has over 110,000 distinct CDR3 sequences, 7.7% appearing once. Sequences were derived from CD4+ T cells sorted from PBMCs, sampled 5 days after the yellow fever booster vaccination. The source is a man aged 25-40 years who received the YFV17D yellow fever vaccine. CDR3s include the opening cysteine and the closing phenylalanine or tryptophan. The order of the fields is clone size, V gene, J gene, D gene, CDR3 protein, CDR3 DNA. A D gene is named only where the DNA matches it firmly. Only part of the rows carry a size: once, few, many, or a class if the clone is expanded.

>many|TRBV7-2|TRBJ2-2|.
CASSHRAGELFF
TGTGCCAGCAGTCATCGGGCCGGGGAGCTGTTTTTT
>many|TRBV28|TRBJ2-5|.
CASSLFTQETQYF
TGTGCCAGCAGTTTATTTACCCAAGAGACCCAGTACTTC
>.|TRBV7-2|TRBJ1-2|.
CASSLVADYGYTF
TGTGCCAGCAGCTTAGTGGCCGACTATGGCTACACCTTC
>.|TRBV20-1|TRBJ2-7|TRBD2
CSATRTSGIFEQYF
TGCAGTGCTACCAGGACTAGCGGGATCTTCGAGCAGTACTTC
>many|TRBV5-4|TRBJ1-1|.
CASRHQGSEAFF
TGTGCCAGCAGGCACCAGGGGTCGGAAGCTTTCTTT
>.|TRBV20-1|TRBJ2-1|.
CSAAPFGGQFVEQFF
TGCAGTGCTGCGCCCTTCGGCGGCCAATTTGTGGAGCAGTTCTTC
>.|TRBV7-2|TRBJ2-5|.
CASSRARYQETQYF
TGTGCCAGCAGCCGTGCTAGGTACCAAGAGACCCAGTACTTC
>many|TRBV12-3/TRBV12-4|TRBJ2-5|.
CASTLGATQETQYF
TGTGCCAGCACCCTTGGGGCTACCCAAGAGACCCAGTACTTC
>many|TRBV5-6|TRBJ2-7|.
CASSITEYEQYF
TGTGCCAGCAGCATTACAGAGTACGAGCAGTACTTC
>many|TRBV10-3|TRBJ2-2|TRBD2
CAIIAGAPDTGELFF
TGTGCCATCATAGCGGGAGCTCCGGACACCGGGGAGCTGTTTTTT
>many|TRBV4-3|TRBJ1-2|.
CASSRGGPYGYTF
TGCGCCAGCAGCCGGGGGGGGCCCTATGGCTACACCTTC
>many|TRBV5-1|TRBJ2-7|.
CASSSRGINTYEQYF
TGCGCCAGCAGCTCCCGGGGGATTAACACCTACGAGCAGTACTTC
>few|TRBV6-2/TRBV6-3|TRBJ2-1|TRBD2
CASTPQGTSGYNEQFF
TGTGCCAGCACCCCGCAGGGGACTAGCGGATACAATGAGCAGTTCTTC
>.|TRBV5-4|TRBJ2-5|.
CASSPREFQETQYF
TGTGCCAGCAGCCCCCGGGAGTTCCAAGAGACCCAGTACTTC
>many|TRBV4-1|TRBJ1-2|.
CASSQVSEAGYTF
TGCGCCAGCAGCCAAGTATCGGAGGCTGGCTACACCTTC
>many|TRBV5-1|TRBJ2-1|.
CASSFNRESYNEQFF
TGCGCCAGCAGCTTTAATCGGGAGTCCTACAATGAGCAGTTCTTC
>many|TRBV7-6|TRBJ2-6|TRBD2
CASSSFKKRGVSGANVLTF
TGTGCCAGCAGCTCCTTTAAAAAGCGGGGGGTCTCGGGGGCCAACGTCCTGACTTTC
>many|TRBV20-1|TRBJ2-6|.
CSARAVAGANVLTF
TGCAGTGCTAGAGCAGTAGCTGGGGCCAACGTCCTGACTTTC
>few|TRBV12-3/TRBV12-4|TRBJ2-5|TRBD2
CASSSPRLAAQETQYF
TGTGCCAGCAGTTCTCCCCGACTAGCGGCTCAAGAGACCCAGTACTTC
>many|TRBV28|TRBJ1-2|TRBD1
CASTRGIGNGYTF
TGTGCCAGTACCAGGGGGATCGGCAATGGCTACACCTTC
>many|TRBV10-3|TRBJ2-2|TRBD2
CAISEDGRGTGELFF
TGTGCCATCAGTGAGGACGGGAGGGGCACCGGGGAGCTGTTTTTT
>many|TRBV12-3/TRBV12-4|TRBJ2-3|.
CASSSLRFTDTQYF
TGTGCCAGCAGCTCCCTCCGATTTACAGATACGCAGTATTTT
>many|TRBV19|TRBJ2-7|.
CASSPRRASEQYF
TGTGCCAGTAGTCCCCGGAGGGCATCCGAGCAGTACTTC
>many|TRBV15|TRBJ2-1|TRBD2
CATSRDGTSAYNEQFF
TGTGCCACCAGCAGAGATGGGACTAGCGCCTACAATGAGCAGTTCTTC
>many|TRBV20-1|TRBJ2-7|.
CSAKTYAYEQYF
TGCAGTGCTAAAACTTATGCCTACGAGCAGTACTTC
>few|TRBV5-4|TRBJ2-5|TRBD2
CASSLAVKTGGLETQYF
TGTGCCAGCAGCTTGGCGGTAAAAACGGGAGGGTTAGAGACCCAGTACTTC
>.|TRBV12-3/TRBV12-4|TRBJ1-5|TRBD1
CASSCKGTGDQPQHF
TGTGCCAGCAGTTGTAAGGGGACAGGGGATCAGCCCCAGCATTTT
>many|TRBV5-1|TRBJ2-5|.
CASSQDTYQETQYF
TGCGCCAGCAGCCAGGACACATACCAAGAGACCCAGTACTTC
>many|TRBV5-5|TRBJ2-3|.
CASSLAMGVGLTDTQYF
TGTGCCAGCAGCTTGGCCATGGGTGTGGGTCTCACAGATACGCAGTATTTT
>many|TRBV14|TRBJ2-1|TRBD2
CASRDTSGTYNEQFF
TGTGCCAGCAGAGATACTAGCGGGACGTACAATGAGCAGTTCTTC
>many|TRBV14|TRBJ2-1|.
CASSQVRRQFF
TGTGCCAGCAGCCAGGTTAGGAGGCAGTTCTTC
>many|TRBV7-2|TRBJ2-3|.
CASSADLLTQYF
TGTGCCAGCAGCGCGGACCTCTTAACGCAGTATTTT
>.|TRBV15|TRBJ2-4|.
CATSSRSGRNIQYF
TGTGCCACCAGCTCACGTTCGGGACGAAACATTCAGTACTTC
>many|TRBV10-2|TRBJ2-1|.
CASSEIEQFF
TGCGCCAGCAGTGAGATTGAGCAGTTCTTC
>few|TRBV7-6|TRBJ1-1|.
CASSATEYTEAFF
TGTGCCAGCAGCGCGACAGAATACACTGAAGCTTTCTTT
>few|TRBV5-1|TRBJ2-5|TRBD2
CASSSNPAGGGETQYF
TGCGCCAGCAGCTCGAACCCAGCGGGAGGAGGGGAGACCCAGTACTTC
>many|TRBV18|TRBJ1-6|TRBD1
CASSPDRGGSPLHF
TGTGCCAGCTCACCCGACAGGGGTGGATCACCCCTCCACTTT
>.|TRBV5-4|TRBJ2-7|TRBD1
CASMNRGDSYEQYF
TGTGCCAGCATGAACAGGGGGGACTCCTACGAGCAGTACTTC
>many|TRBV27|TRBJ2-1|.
CASSFFGKGSYNEQFF
TGTGCCAGCAGTTTCTTTGGGAAGGGCTCCTACAATGAGCAGTTCTTC
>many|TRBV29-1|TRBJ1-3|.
CSVAGGNTIYF
TGCAGCGTTGCGGGGGGAAACACCATATATTTT
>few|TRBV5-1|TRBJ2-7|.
CASSFTTPGNYEQYF
TGCGCCAGCAGCTTTACAACTCCCGGGAACTACGAGCAGTACTTC
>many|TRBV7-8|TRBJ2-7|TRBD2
CASSSKTSGSSYEQYF
TGTGCCAGCAGTAGCAAGACTAGCGGGTCTTCCTACGAGCAGTACTTC
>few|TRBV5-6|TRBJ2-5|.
CASSPGVGGPVETQYF
TGTGCCAGCAGCCCGGGCGTGGGAGGCCCGGTTGAGACCCAGTACTTC
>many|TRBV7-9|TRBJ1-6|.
CASSLALASSPLHF
TGTGCCAGCAGCTTAGCGCTGGCTTCTTCACCCCTCCACTTT
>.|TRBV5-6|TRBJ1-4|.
CASSPDGLREKLFF
TGTGCCAGCAGCCCGGACGGACTAAGGGAAAAACTGTTTTTT
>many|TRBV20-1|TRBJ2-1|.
CSAREGYLAYNEQFF
TGCAGTGCTAGAGAGGGGTATTTGGCCTACAATGAGCAGTTCTTC
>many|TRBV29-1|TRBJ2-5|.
CSVGRSGETQYF
TGCAGCGTTGGAAGATCAGGAGAGACCCAGTACTTC
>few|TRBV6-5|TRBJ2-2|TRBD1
CASSYHIYRGTGELFF
TGTGCCAGCAGTTACCATATCTACAGGGGAACCGGGGAGCTGTTTTTT
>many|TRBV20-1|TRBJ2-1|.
CSARNRDGSYNEQFF
TGCAGTGCTAGGAACCGGGACGGTTCCTACAATGAGCAGTTCTTC
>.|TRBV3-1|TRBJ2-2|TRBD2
CASTLAGLGTGELFF
TGTGCCTCCACCCTAGCGGGACTTGGGACCGGGGAGCTGTTTTTT
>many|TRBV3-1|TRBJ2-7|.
CASSRDKGFYEQYF
TGTGCCAGCAGCCGGGACAAGGGCTTCTACGAGCAGTACTTC
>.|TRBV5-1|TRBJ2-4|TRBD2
CASKGSGRRDIHYF
TGCGCCAGCAAGGGTAGCGGGAGACGAGACATTCATTACTTC
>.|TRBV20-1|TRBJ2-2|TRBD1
CSARRTGVDTGELFF
TGCAGTGCTAGACGGACAGGGGTGGACACCGGGGAGCTGTTTTTT
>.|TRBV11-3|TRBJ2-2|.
CASSDGGQRAGELFF
TGTGCCAGCAGCGACGGCGGACAGCGAGCCGGGGAGCTGTTTTTT
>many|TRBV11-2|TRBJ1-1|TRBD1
CASSSRTGGETEAFF
TGTGCCAGCAGCTCTCGGACAGGGGGAGAAACTGAAGCTTTCTTT
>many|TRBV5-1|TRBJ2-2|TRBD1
CASGPGGNTGELFF
TGCGCCAGCGGACCAGGGGGGAACACCGGGGAGCTGTTTTTT
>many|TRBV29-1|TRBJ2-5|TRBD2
CSVGGGLAGGETQYF
TGCAGCGTTGGGGGGGGGCTAGCGGGAGGTGAGACCCAGTACTTC